The TCR beta chain under discussion was sequenced for a study of T cell responses to AZD1222 COVID-19 vaccine. Study results and limitations: Spike-specific TCR breadth and depth grew following two AZD1222 doses. Baseline seropositivity characterized only six AZD1222 recipients.

The repertoire was sequenced with immunoSEQ multiplex PCR; TCRdb's copy has only in-frame clones and lacks some. The sample includes 90,000 to 120,000 clones, around 90% seen only once; the top ten take roughly 2.5%. This CDR3 region has 18 residues. Looked up from germline, CDR1 is LGHNA and CDR2 is YNFKEQ. J lost 0 bases, V lost 1 base, and 4 bases had no gene match. In regard to this clone: Its matching antigen is unknown.

The gene calls are TRBV4-2 and TRBJ2-6, with 9 bases matching TRBD1. Material: peripheral blood, obtained 28 days after the second AZD1222 dose. This TCR derives from an adult who received the AZD1222 COVID-19 vaccine. The DNA for the CDR3 is TGTGCCAGCAGCCAAGCCGGGACAGGGTACTCTGGGGCCAACGTCCTGACTTTC. As protein: CASSQAGTGYSGANVLTF.